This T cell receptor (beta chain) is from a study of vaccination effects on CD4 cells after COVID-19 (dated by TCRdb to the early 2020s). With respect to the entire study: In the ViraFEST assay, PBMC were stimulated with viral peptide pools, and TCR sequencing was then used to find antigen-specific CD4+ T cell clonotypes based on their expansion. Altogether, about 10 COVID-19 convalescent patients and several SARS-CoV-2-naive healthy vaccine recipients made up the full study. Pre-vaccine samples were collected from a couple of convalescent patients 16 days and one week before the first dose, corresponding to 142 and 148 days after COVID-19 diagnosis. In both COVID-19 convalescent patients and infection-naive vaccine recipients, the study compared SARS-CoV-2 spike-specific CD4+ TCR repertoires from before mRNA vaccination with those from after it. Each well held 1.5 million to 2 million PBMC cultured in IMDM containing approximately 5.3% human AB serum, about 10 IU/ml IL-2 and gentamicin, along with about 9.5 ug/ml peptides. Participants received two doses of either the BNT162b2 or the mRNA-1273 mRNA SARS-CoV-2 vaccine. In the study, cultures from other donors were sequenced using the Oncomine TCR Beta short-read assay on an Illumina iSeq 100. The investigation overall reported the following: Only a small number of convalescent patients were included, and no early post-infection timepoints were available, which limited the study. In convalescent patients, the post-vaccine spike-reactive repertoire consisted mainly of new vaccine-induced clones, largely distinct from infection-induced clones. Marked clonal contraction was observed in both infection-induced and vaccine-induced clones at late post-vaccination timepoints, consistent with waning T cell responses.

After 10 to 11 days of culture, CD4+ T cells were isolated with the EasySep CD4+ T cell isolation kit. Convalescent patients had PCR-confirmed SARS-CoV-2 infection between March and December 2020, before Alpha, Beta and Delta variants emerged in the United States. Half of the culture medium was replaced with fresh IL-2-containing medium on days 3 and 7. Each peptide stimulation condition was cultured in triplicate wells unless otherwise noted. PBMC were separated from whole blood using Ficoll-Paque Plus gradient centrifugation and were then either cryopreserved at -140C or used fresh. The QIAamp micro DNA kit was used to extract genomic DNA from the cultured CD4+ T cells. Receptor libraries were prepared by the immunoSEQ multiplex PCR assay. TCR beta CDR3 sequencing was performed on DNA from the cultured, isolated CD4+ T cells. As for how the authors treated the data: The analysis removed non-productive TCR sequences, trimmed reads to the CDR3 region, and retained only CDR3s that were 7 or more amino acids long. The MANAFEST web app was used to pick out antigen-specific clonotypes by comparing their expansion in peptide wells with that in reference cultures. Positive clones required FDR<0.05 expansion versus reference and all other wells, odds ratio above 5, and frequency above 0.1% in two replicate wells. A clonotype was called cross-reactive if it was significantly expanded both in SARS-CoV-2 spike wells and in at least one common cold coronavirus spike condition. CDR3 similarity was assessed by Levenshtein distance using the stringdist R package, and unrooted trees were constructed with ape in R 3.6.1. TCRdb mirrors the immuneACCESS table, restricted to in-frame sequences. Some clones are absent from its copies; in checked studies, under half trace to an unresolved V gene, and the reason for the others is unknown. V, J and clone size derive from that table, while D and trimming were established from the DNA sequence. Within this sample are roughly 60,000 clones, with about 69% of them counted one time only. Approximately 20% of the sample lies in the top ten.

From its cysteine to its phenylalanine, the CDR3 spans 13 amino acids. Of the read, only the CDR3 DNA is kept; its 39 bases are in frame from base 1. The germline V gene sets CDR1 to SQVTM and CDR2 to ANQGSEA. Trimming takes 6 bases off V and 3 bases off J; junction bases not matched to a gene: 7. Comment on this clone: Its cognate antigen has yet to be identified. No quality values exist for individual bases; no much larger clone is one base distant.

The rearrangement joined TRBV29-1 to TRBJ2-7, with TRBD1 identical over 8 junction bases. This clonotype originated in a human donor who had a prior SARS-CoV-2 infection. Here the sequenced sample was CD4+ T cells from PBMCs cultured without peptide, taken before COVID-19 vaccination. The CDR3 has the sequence CSVAPGGGYEQYF. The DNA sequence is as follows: TGCAGCGTAGCACCAGGGGGCGGCTACGAGCAGTACTTC.